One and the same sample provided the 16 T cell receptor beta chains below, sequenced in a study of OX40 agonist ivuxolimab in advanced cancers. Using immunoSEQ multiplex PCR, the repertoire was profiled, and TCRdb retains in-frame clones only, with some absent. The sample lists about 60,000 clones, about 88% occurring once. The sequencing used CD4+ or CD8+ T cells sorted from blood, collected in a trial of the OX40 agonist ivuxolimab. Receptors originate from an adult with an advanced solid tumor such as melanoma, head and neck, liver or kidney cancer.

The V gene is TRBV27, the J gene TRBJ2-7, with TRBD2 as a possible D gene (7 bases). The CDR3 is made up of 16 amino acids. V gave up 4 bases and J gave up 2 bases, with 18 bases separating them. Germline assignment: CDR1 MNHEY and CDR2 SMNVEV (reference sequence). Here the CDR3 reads CASSYRGRGRTYEQYF. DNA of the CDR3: TGTGCCAGCAGTTACCGGGGGAGGGGGAGGACCTACGAGCAGTACTTC.

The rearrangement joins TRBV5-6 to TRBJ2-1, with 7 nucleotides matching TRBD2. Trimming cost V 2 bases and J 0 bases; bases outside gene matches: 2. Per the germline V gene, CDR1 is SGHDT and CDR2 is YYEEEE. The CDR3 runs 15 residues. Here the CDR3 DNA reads TGTGCCAGCAGCTTCGGCGGGAGCTCCTACAATGAGCAGTTCTTC. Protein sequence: CASSFGGSSYNEQFF.

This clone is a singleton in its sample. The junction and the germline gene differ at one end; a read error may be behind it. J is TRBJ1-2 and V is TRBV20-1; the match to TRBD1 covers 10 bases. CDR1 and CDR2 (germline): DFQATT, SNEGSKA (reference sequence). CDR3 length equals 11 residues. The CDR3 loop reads CSARGTGVGSF. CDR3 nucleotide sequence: TGCAGTGCTAGGGGGACAGGGGTGGGATCCTTC.

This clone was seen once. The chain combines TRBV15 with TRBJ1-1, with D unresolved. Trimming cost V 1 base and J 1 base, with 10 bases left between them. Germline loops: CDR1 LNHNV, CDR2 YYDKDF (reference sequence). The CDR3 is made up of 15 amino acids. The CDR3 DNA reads TGTGCCACCAGCAGAGGGGGAGACCCGAACACTGAAGCTTTCTTT. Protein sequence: CATSRGGDPNTEAFF.

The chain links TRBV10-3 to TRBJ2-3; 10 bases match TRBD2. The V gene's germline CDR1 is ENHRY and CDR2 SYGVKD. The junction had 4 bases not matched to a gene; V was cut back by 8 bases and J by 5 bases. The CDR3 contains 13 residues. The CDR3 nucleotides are TGTGCCATCGCCGGGACTAGCGTAGATACGCAGTATTTT. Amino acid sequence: CAIAGTSVDTQYF.

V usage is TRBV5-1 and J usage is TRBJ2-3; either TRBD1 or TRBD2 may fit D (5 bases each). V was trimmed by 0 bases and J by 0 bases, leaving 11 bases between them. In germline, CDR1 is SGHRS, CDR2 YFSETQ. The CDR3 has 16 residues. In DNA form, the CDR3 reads TGCGCCAGCAGCTTGGAAGGGACCCCAAGCACAGATACGCAGTATTTT. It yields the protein CASSLEGTPSTDTQYF.

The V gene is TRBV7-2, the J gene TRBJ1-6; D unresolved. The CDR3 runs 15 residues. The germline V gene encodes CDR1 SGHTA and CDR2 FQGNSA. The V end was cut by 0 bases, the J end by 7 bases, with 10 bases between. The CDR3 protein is CASSLAGPPNSPLHF. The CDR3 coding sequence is TGTGCCAGCAGCTTAGCCGGACCGCCGAATTCACCCCTCCACTTT.

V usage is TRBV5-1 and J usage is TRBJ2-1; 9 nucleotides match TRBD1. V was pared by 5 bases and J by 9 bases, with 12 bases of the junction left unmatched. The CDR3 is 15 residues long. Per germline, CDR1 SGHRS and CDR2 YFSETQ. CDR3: CASRTQSTGGSEQFF. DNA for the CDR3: TGCGCCAGCAGGACACAGTCTACAGGGGGCAGTGAGCAGTTCTTC.

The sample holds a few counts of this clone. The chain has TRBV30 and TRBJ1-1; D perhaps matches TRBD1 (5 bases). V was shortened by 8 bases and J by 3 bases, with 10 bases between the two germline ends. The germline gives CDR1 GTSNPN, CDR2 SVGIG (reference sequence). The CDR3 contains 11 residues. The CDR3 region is CAGIRDTEAFF. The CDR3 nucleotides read TGTGCCGGTATCAGGGACACTGAAGCTTTCTTT.

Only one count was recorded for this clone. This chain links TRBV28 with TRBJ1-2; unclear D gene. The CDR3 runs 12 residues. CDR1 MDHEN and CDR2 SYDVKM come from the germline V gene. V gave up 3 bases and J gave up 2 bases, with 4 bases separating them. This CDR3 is CASSLMNYGYTF. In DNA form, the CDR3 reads TGTGCCAGCAGTTTGATGAACTATGGCTACACCTTC.

CDR3 nucleotides: TGTGCCAGCAGTTTATTAGACTCTGGGGCCAACGTCCTGACTTTC. This gives the protein CASSLLDSGANVLTF. The chain links TRBV28 to TRBJ2-6; D unresolved. With 1 base removed from V and 0 bases from J, the gap between germline ends came to 4 bases. The CDR3 is made up of 15 amino acids. Germline-derived CDR1 and CDR2 are MDHEN and SYDVKM. The full variable domain, in which reference TRBV28 and TRBJ2-6 provide the parts outside the CDR3, is DVKVTQSSRYLVKRTGEKVFLECVQDMDHENMFWYRQDPGLGLRLIYFSYDVKMKEKGDIPEGYSVSREKKERFSLILESASTNQTSMYLCASSLLDSGANVLTFGAGSRLTVL.

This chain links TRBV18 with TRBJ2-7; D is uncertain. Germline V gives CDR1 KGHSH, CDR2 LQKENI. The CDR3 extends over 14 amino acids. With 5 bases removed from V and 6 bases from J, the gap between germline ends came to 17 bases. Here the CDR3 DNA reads TGTGCCAGCTCAGTGGGCACCGTCGGCTTCGAGCAGTACTTC. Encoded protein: CASSVGTVGFEQYF. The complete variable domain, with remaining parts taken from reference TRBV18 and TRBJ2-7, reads NAGVMQNPRHLVRRRGQEARLRCSPMKGHSHVYWYRQLPEEGLKFMVYLQKENIIDESGMPKERFSAEFPKEGPSILRIQQVVRGDSAAYFCASSVGTVGFEQYFGPGTRLTVT.

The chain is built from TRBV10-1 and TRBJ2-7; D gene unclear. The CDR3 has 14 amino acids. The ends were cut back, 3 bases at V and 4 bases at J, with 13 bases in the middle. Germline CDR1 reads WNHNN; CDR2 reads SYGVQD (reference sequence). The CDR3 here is CASSDPGRHYEQYF. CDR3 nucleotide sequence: TGCGCCAGCAGTGATCCGGGTCGGCATTACGAGCAGTACTTC.

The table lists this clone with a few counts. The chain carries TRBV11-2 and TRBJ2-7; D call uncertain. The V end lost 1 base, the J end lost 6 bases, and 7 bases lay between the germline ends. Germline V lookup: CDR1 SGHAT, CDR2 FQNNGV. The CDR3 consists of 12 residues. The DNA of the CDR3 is TGTGCCAGCAGCTTAGGGTACGGCGAGCAGTACTTC. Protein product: CASSLGYGEQYF.

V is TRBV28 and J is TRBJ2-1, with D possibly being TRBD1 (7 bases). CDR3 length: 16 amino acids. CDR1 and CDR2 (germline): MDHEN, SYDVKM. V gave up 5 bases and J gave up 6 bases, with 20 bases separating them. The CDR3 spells CASSAATGVGGNEQFF. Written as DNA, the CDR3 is TGTGCCAGCAGTGCAGCCACAGGGGTCGGGGGCAATGAGCAGTTCTTC.

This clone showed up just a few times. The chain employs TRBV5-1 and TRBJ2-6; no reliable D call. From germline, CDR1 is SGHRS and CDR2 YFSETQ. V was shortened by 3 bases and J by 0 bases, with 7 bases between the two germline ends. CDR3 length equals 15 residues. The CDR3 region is CASSSTNSGANVLTF. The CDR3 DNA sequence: TGCGCCAGCAGCTCGACCAACTCTGGGGCCAACGTCCTGACTTTC.